This is a list of T cell receptor beta chains from one sample in a study of T cell responses to AZD1222 COVID-19 vaccine. This table comes from immunoSEQ multiplex PCR, and its TCRdb copy is limited to in-frame clones, with some not included. The sample includes approximately 120,000 clones, about 89% seen only once; the top ten take around a tenth. Sequenced here: peripheral blood, sampled 28 days after the second AZD1222 dose. The receptors stem from an adult who received the AZD1222 COVID-19 vaccine. The CDR3 runs from the conserved cysteine through the conserved F or W. The D gene is left open where the match is weak. Only part of the rows carry a size: once, few, many, or a class if the clone is expanded.

D gene: .
J gene: TRBJ2-2
V gene: TRBV11-2
clone size: .
CDR3 protein: CASSPSWAGTGELFF
CDR3 DNA: TGTGCCAGCAGCCCCAGCTGGGCGGGCACCGGGGAGCTGTTTTTT

D gene: TRBD2
J gene: TRBJ2-7
V gene: TRBV12-5
clone size: once
CDR3 protein: CASGPRTSGEVYEQYF
CDR3 DNA: TGTGCTAGTGGTCCCAGGACTAGCGGTGAGGTCTACGAGCAGTACTTC

D gene: .
J gene: TRBJ1-4
V gene: TRBV7-2
clone size: .
CDR3 protein: CASRTSQGGEKLFF
CDR3 DNA: TGTGCCAGCAGAACGTCCCAAGGAGGGGAAAAACTGTTTTTT

D gene: .
J gene: TRBJ2-2
V gene: TRBV9
clone size: .
CDR3 protein: CASSVAGHPGANTGELFF
CDR3 DNA: TGTGCCAGCAGCGTAGCCGGGCACCCCGGAGCGAACACCGGGGAGCTGTTTTTT

D gene: TRBD2
J gene: TRBJ2-7
V gene: TRBV19
clone size: few
CDR3 protein: CASSIELAGVGYEQYF
CDR3 DNA: TGTGCCAGTAGTATAGAACTAGCGGGAGTTGGGTACGAGCAGTACTTC

D gene: .
J gene: TRBJ2-2
V gene: TRBV30
clone size: .
CDR3 protein: CAWGPGVRTGELFF
CDR3 DNA: TGTGCCTGGGGCCCCGGGGTCCGCACCGGGGAGCTGTTTTTT

D gene: .
J gene: TRBJ2-1
V gene: TRBV12-5
clone size: .
CDR3 protein: CASGLVLGQPLNEQFF
CDR3 DNA: TGTGCTAGTGGTTTGGTACTAGGTCAACCTTTGAATGAGCAGTTCTTC

D gene: .
J gene: TRBJ1-1
V gene: TRBV10-3
clone size: .
CDR3 protein: CAISDGWNTEAFF
CDR3 DNA: TGTGCCATCAGTGACGGTTGGAACACTGAAGCTTTCTTT

D gene: TRBD2
J gene: TRBJ2-3
V gene: TRBV5-1
clone size: .
CDR3 protein: CASSLSLAGADTQYF
CDR3 DNA: TGCGCCAGCAGCTTGAGCCTAGCGGGGGCAGATACGCAGTATTTT

D gene: TRBD1
J gene: TRBJ2-7
V gene: TRBV4-1
clone size: .
CDR3 protein: CASSPRDRAGEQYF
CDR3 DNA: TGCGCCAGCAGCCCCCGGGACAGGGCAGGGGAGCAGTACTTC

D gene: .
J gene: TRBJ2-7
V gene: TRBV7-2
clone size: .
CDR3 protein: CASSLQSNSYEQYF
CDR3 DNA: TGTGCCAGCAGCTTACAGAGCAACTCCTACGAGCAGTACTTC

D gene: .
J gene: TRBJ1-4
V gene: TRBV5-1
clone size: .
CDR3 protein: CASSLAGRQGVEKLFF
CDR3 DNA: TGCGCCAGCAGCTTGGCCGGAAGGCAGGGTGTCGAAAAACTGTTTTTT

D gene: .
J gene: TRBJ2-3
V gene: TRBV5-1
clone size: .
CDR3 protein: CASSLGGPVGDTQYF
CDR3 DNA: TGCGCCAGCAGCTTGGGGGGGCCGGTTGGAGATACGCAGTATTTT

D gene: .
J gene: TRBJ1-6
V gene: TRBV27
clone size: once
CDR3 protein: CASSFRGGNSPLHF
CDR3 DNA: TGTGCCAGCAGTTTCAGGGGAGGCAATTCACCCCTCCACTTT

D gene: .
J gene: TRBJ1-2
V gene: TRBV4-1
clone size: .
CDR3 protein: CASSQGNYGYTF
CDR3 DNA: TGCGCCAGCAGCCAAGGGAACTATGGCTACACCTTC

D gene: TRBD1
J gene: TRBJ1-2
V gene: TRBV5-6
clone size: .
CDR3 protein: CASSLGDRVSYGYTF
CDR3 DNA: TGTGCCAGCAGCTTGGGGGACAGGGTATCCTATGGCTACACCTTC

D gene: .
J gene: TRBJ2-7
V gene: TRBV6-5
clone size: few
CDR3 protein: CASSRTSADAYEQYF
CDR3 DNA: TGTGCCAGCAGTAGAACCTCGGCGGACGCCTACGAGCAGTACTTC

D gene: TRBD1
J gene: TRBJ1-5
V gene: TRBV6-1
clone size: .
CDR3 protein: CASSERTGGGNQPQHF
CDR3 DNA: TGTGCCAGCAGCGAAAGGACAGGGGGTGGCAATCAGCCCCAGCATTTT

D gene: TRBD1
J gene: TRBJ1-5
V gene: TRBV2
clone size: .
CDR3 protein: CASDRGGSNQPQHF
CDR3 DNA: TGTGCCAGTGACAGGGGAGGTAGCAATCAGCCCCAGCATTTT

D gene: TRBD1
J gene: TRBJ1-5
V gene: TRBV2
clone size: .
CDR3 protein: CASTRTGGDQPQHF
CDR3 DNA: TGTGCCAGCACTAGGACAGGGGGAGATCAGCCCCAGCATTTT

D gene: .
J gene: TRBJ1-2
V gene: TRBV4-1
clone size: .
CDR3 protein: CASSQDQQAGYGYTF
CDR3 DNA: TGCGCCAGCAGCCAAGATCAACAGGCCGGGTATGGCTACACCTTC

D gene: .
J gene: TRBJ2-3
V gene: TRBV18
clone size: .
CDR3 protein: CASSPGDTQYF
CDR3 DNA: TGTGCCAGCTCACCGGGCGATACGCAGTATTTT

D gene: .
J gene: TRBJ2-7
V gene: TRBV20-1
clone size: .
CDR3 protein: CSASREASYEQYF
CDR3 DNA: TGCAGTGCTAGTAGGGAAGCCTCCTACGAGCAGTACTTC

D gene: .
J gene: TRBJ2-3
V gene: TRBV10-2
clone size: .
CDR3 protein: CASSLAPPDTQYF
CDR3 DNA: TGCGCCAGCTCTCTTGCCCCCCCAGATACGCAGTATTTT

D gene: .
J gene: TRBJ1-5
V gene: TRBV19
clone size: .
CDR3 protein: CASSIDRVWNQPQHF
CDR3 DNA: TGTGCCAGTAGTATAGACAGGGTTTGGAATCAGCCCCAGCATTTT

D gene: .
J gene: TRBJ1-1
V gene: TRBV2
clone size: .
CDR3 protein: CASSEFGSNTEAFF
CDR3 DNA: TGTGCCAGCAGTGAATTTGGTTCGAACACTGAAGCTTTCTTT

D gene: .
J gene: TRBJ1-1
V gene: TRBV6-5
clone size: .
CDR3 protein: CASSPSDGYTEAFF
CDR3 DNA: TGTGCCAGCAGTCCCTCGGACGGGTACACTGAAGCTTTCTTT

D gene: .
J gene: TRBJ1-5
V gene: TRBV21-1
clone size: .
CDR3 protein: CASSKALAGRLNQPQHF
CDR3 DNA: TGTGCCAGCAGCAAAGCGCTCGCCGGCCGGCTTAATCAGCCCCAGCATTTT

D gene: TRBD1
J gene: TRBJ1-2
V gene: TRBV6-1
clone size: .
CDR3 protein: CASSAPGQGRIYGYTF
CDR3 DNA: TGTGCCAGCAGTGCACCGGGACAGGGTCGGATTTATGGCTACACCTTC

D gene: .
J gene: TRBJ1-2
V gene: TRBV7-9
clone size: .
CDR3 protein: CASSLGGQTRVLYGYTF
CDR3 DNA: TGTGCCAGCAGCTTAGGTGGGCAGACCCGGGTTCTATACGGCTACACCTTC

D gene: TRBD2
J gene: TRBJ2-1
V gene: TRBV5-6
clone size: .
CDR3 protein: CASSSSGRSYNEQFF
CDR3 DNA: TGTGCCAGCAGCTCTAGCGGGAGGAGCTACAATGAGCAGTTCTTC

D gene: TRBD2
J gene: TRBJ2-1
V gene: TRBV28
clone size: .
CDR3 protein: CASSSGLAGSDEQFF
CDR3 DNA: TGTGCCAGCAGTTCCGGACTAGCGGGATCAGATGAGCAGTTCTTC

D gene: TRBD2
J gene: TRBJ2-7
V gene: TRBV15
clone size: .
CDR3 protein: CATSWASGPYEQYF
CDR3 DNA: TGTGCCACCAGCTGGGCTAGCGGGCCCTACGAGCAGTACTTC

D gene: .
J gene: TRBJ1-2
V gene: TRBV20-1
clone size: .
CDR3 protein: CSARDLTTTF
CDR3 DNA: TGCAGTGCTAGAGATTTGACAACCACCTTC

D gene: .
J gene: TRBJ2-7
V gene: TRBV5-8
clone size: .
CDR3 protein: CASSYRTAGEQYF
CDR3 DNA: TGTGCCAGCAGCTACCGCACCGCGGGCGAGCAGTACTTC

D gene: .
J gene: TRBJ1-3
V gene: TRBV6-5
clone size: few
CDR3 protein: CASSSGGQPRNTIYF
CDR3 DNA: TGTGCCAGCAGTTCAGGAGGACAGCCTCGAAACACCATATATTTT

D gene: .
J gene: TRBJ2-3
V gene: TRBV19
clone size: few
CDR3 protein: CASPRTVNTDTQYF
CDR3 DNA: TGTGCCAGCCCGAGGACGGTCAACACAGATACGCAGTATTTT

D gene: .
J gene: TRBJ1-2
V gene: TRBV5-1
clone size: .
CDR3 protein: CASSLEVRRGNYGYTF
CDR3 DNA: TGCGCCAGCAGCTTGGAGGTGAGACGTGGGAACTATGGCTACACCTTC

D gene: TRBD2
J gene: TRBJ2-1
V gene: TRBV7-2
clone size: .
CDR3 protein: CASSPQGSGYEQFF
CDR3 DNA: TGTGCCAGCAGCCCCCAGGGTAGCGGGTATGAGCAGTTCTTC

D gene: TRBD1
J gene: TRBJ2-7
V gene: TRBV6-2/TRBV6-3
clone size: many
CDR3 protein: CASSYRDRGSHEQYF
CDR3 DNA: TGTGCCAGCAGTTACCGGGACAGGGGTTCCCACGAGCAGTACTTC

D gene: .
J gene: TRBJ2-1
V gene: TRBV10-3
clone size: .
CDR3 protein: CAIRPMGQEQFF
CDR3 DNA: TGTGCCATCAGACCCATGGGGCAAGAGCAGTTCTTC

D gene: TRBD2
J gene: TRBJ2-1
V gene: TRBV10-2
clone size: .
CDR3 protein: CASSEWAGGYNEQFF
CDR3 DNA: TGCGCCAGCAGTGAGTGGGCGGGGGGCTACAATGAGCAGTTCTTC

D gene: .
J gene: TRBJ1-5
V gene: TRBV3-1/TRBV3-2
clone size: .
CDR3 protein: CASSQEAGVGKQPQHF
CDR3 DNA: TGTGCCAGCAGCCAAGAGGCCGGGGTAGGGAAGCAGCCCCAGCATTTT

D gene: .
J gene: TRBJ1-2
V gene: TRBV5-6
clone size: .
CDR3 protein: CASSFDSVGNYGYTF
CDR3 DNA: TGTGCCAGCAGCTTCGATAGTGTCGGGAACTATGGCTACACCTTC

D gene: .
J gene: TRBJ2-7
V gene: TRBV5-6
clone size: few
CDR3 protein: CASSLSRIEQYF
CDR3 DNA: TGTGCCAGCAGCTTGTCCCGGATCGAGCAGTACTTC

D gene: .
J gene: TRBJ2-2
V gene: TRBV29-1
clone size: .
CDR3 protein: CSVFLGPGELFF
CDR3 DNA: TGCAGCGTTTTCCTAGGACCCGGGGAGCTGTTTTTT